The sequence of this T cell receptor beta chain was determined in a study of cytomegalovirus exposure and HLA in healthy donors. The study ran its PCR with 60 Vbeta and 13 Jbeta primers. Here immunoSEQ multiplex PCR was the method, and the copy in TCRdb shows in-frame clones only, minus some. The sample holds roughly 130,000 clones, 60% to 80% seen once. The junction had 3 bases not matched to a gene; V was cut back by 4 bases and J by 0 bases. The CDR3 spans 14 residues. Germline-derived CDR1 and CDR2 are MNHEY and SVGAGI. The sample comprised PBMCs. The chain joins TRBV6-5 to TRBJ2-7, with TRBD1 matching 7 bases. The origin of this receptor is a man aged 18 to 30 in good health and CMV-seronegative. The CDR3, as DNA: TGTGCCAGCAGTTCGGGACAGAGCTCCTACGAGCAGTACTTC. It specifies CASSSGQSSYEQYF.